This T cell receptor beta chain is from a study of blood T cell repertoires in COVID-19. Study at large: COVID-19 samples from acute and convalescent phases originated in the United States, Italy and Spain.

This CDR3 contains 16 residues. V trimming: 6 bases; J trimming: 4 bases; junction bases outside the gene matches: 12. Germline lookup yields CDR1 MNHEY and CDR2 SMNVEV (reference sequence). The method was immunoSEQ multiplex PCR; TCRdb's version includes in-frame clones alone and lacks a portion of them. The data show hundreds of thousands of clones, with 89% seen just once and approximately 0.9% held by the top ten. The origin of this receptor is a man younger than 35 with COVID-19, enrolled during active disease. Input material: peripheral blood. The chain carries TRBV27 and TRBJ2-5; the match to TRBD1 covers 9 bases. Here the CDR3 DNA reads TGTGCCAGCAGGGTAAGGGGGACAGGGATCGGAGAGACCCAGTACTTC. Encoded protein: CASRVRGTGIGETQYF.